A selection of T cell receptor beta chains follows, all from one sample in a study of cytomegalovirus exposure and HLA in healthy donors. The method was immunoSEQ multiplex PCR; TCRdb's version includes in-frame clones alone and lacks a portion of them. This sample's table reports 30,000 to 35,000 clones. The source material was PBMCs. These receptor sequences come from a woman aged 40 to 50 in good health and CMV-seropositive. The CDR3 runs from the conserved cysteine through the conserved F or W. Each record gives: D gene, J gene, V gene, CDR3 DNA, CDR3 protein. A D gene is named only where the DNA matches it firmly.

d_gene: NA; j_gene: TRBJ2-7; v_gene: TRBV29-1; CDR3nt: TGCAGCGTTGCCCAGGGATTGCCCTACGAGCAGTACTTC; CDR3aa: CSVAQGLPYEQYF
d_gene: TRBD1; j_gene: TRBJ1-1; v_gene: TRBV27; CDR3nt: TGTGCCAGCAGTTACGCGACGGGACAGATGAACACTGAAGCTTTCTTT; CDR3aa: CASSYATGQMNTEAFF
d_gene: NA; j_gene: TRBJ1-1; v_gene: TRBV6-5; CDR3nt: TGTGCCAGCACCAACCGGGGTCGGGGCACTGAAGCTTTCTTT; CDR3aa: CASTNRGRGTEAFF
d_gene: TRBD1; j_gene: TRBJ2-5; v_gene: TRBV7-6; CDR3nt: TGTGCCAGCAGCTTACCAGGGGGCCAAGAGACCCAGTACTTC; CDR3aa: CASSLPGGQETQYF
d_gene: NA; j_gene: TRBJ1-6; v_gene: TRBV5-4; CDR3nt: TGTGCCAGCAGCTTTGCGGGCATCGCAGAATCACCCCTCCACTTT; CDR3aa: CASSFAGIAESPLHF
d_gene: NA; j_gene: TRBJ1-2; v_gene: TRBV18; CDR3nt: TGTGCCAGCTCACTTGACTTACCTGGCGATGGCTACACCTTC; CDR3aa: CASSLDLPGDGYTF
d_gene: NA; j_gene: TRBJ2-3; v_gene: TRBV15; CDR3nt: TGTGCCACCAGCAGAGACGGGACAGATACGCAGTATTTT; CDR3aa: CATSRDGTDTQYF
d_gene: NA; j_gene: TRBJ2-3; v_gene: TRBV29-1; CDR3nt: TGCAGCGGGGGGGTTAGCACAGATACGCAGTATTTT; CDR3aa: CSGGVSTDTQYF
d_gene: NA; j_gene: TRBJ2-5; v_gene: TRBV7-2; CDR3nt: TGTGCCAGCAGCTTATTGTCCAGGTTTATCATGGAGACCCAGTACTTC; CDR3aa: CASSLLSRFIMETQYF
d_gene: NA; j_gene: TRBJ1-3; v_gene: TRBV6-5; CDR3nt: TGTGCCAGCAGTTACTCTGCTGGCCCGTCTGGAAACACCATATATTTT; CDR3aa: CASSYSAGPSGNTIYF
d_gene: NA; j_gene: TRBJ1-5; v_gene: TRBV19; CDR3nt: TGTGCCAGTAGCCATAGACTGATAAATAGCAATCAGCCCCAGCATTTT; CDR3aa: CASSHRLINSNQPQHF
d_gene: NA; j_gene: TRBJ2-7; v_gene: TRBV4-1; CDR3nt: TGCGCCAGCAGCCAAGGGTATGGCGGCCCTTCCTACGAGCAGTACTTC; CDR3aa: CASSQGYGGPSYEQYF
d_gene: NA; j_gene: TRBJ1-2; v_gene: TRBV20-1; CDR3nt: TGCAGTGCTGCTCCCCCAGGGGGCTACACCTTC; CDR3aa: CSAAPPGGYTF
d_gene: TRBD2; j_gene: TRBJ2-3; v_gene: TRBV7-3; CDR3nt: TGTGCCAGTGCTAGGACTAGCGGTTCCACAGATACGCAGTATTTT; CDR3aa: CASARTSGSTDTQYF
d_gene: TRBD1; j_gene: TRBJ1-5; v_gene: TRBV29-1; CDR3nt: TGCAGCGTTGTCCTGACAGGGGCGACCCTATCCGCACAGCCCCAGCATTTT; CDR3aa: CSVVLTGATLSAQPQHF
d_gene: TRBD1; j_gene: TRBJ1-2; v_gene: TRBV7-3; CDR3nt: TGTGCCAGCAGCGCCCAGCCAGGGGGCGCGGATGGCTACACCTTC; CDR3aa: CASSAQPGGADGYTF
d_gene: NA; j_gene: TRBJ1-5; v_gene: TRBV30; CDR3nt: TGTGCCTGGAGCCCAGGCAATCAGCCCCAGCATTTT; CDR3aa: CAWSPGNQPQHF
d_gene: TRBD2; j_gene: TRBJ2-3; v_gene: TRBV4-2; CDR3nt: TGTGCCAGCGGGGAAAGTAGCGGGATAAGCACAGATACGCAGTATTTT; CDR3aa: CASGESSGISTDTQYF
d_gene: NA; j_gene: TRBJ2-5; v_gene: TRBV30; CDR3nt: TGTGCCTGGAGTGTACGTGGAGCGCAGACCCAGTACTTC; CDR3aa: CAWSVRGAQTQYF
d_gene: TRBD1; j_gene: TRBJ2-7; v_gene: TRBV30; CDR3nt: TGTGCCAGATTCCCGGGACAGAGATACGAGCAGTACTTC; CDR3aa: CARFPGQRYEQYF
d_gene: NA; j_gene: TRBJ1-1; v_gene: TRBV19; CDR3nt: TGTGCCAGTCGCACCCAACGGGGGGGGGACACTGAAGCTTTCTTT; CDR3aa: CASRTQRGGDTEAFF
d_gene: NA; j_gene: TRBJ2-7; v_gene: TRBV18; CDR3nt: TGTGCCAGCTCATTCAAGGACTACGAGCAGTACTTC; CDR3aa: CASSFKDYEQYF
d_gene: NA; j_gene: TRBJ2-2; v_gene: TRBV28; CDR3nt: TGTGCCAGCAGTTTATCCTCGACCGGGGAGCTGTTTTTT; CDR3aa: CASSLSSTGELFF
d_gene: NA; j_gene: TRBJ1-1; v_gene: TRBV7-9; CDR3nt: TGTGCTTCCTCGTCGGTCCTAGAGCGCGCTTTCTTT; CDR3aa: CASSSVLERAFF
d_gene: NA; j_gene: TRBJ1-6; v_gene: TRBV7-9; CDR3nt: TGTGCCAGCAGCCAGACAGCTTATAATTCACCCCTCCACTTT; CDR3aa: CASSQTAYNSPLHF
d_gene: TRBD1; j_gene: TRBJ1-2; v_gene: TRBV10-3; CDR3nt: TGTGCCATCACCGCGGGACAGATCCTTGGCTACACCTTC; CDR3aa: CAITAGQILGYTF
d_gene: TRBD1; j_gene: TRBJ1-1; v_gene: TRBV19; CDR3nt: TGTGCCACCGTTAAGACGACAGGGATCACTGAAGCTTTCTTT; CDR3aa: CATVKTTGITEAFF